The 18 T cell receptor beta chains in this list originate from one sample, sequenced in a study of tumor-infiltrating lymphocytes in oesophageal squamous cell carcinoma. Using its own MiXCR run on the PCR reads, TCRdb lists one record per CDR3 protein. The sample has some 15,000 distinct CDR3 sequences; 44% are singletons. Sample: blood. All receptors come from a female donor with esophageal squamous cell carcinoma.

This chain links TRBV7-9 with TRBJ1-2; tentative D call: TRBD1 (5 bases). The CDR3 extends over 16 amino acids. Trimming cost V 5 bases and J 2 bases, with 18 bases left between them. Germline V gene lookup returns CDR1 SEHNR and CDR2 FQNEAQ (reference sequence). The chain's CDR3 is CASSLRPGPHNYGYTF. Here the CDR3 DNA reads TGTGCCAGCAGCCTCCGCCCGGGACCTCACAACTATGGCTACACCTTC.

This clonotype has just a few counts. The CDR3 loop reads CASSLGQGSVGYTF. The CDR3 region has the DNA TGTGCCAGCAGCCTGGGACAGGGGTCGGTTGGCTACACCTTC. V gene TRBV7-2 combines with J gene TRBJ2-1, with 10 bases fitting TRBD1. The DNA matches TRBJ1-2 better at its end, which makes the J call doubtful. CDR3 length: 14 residues. Germline assignment: CDR1 SGHTA and CDR2 FQGNSA.

This chain joins TRBV7-3 and TRBJ2-3; TRBD1 matches at 7 bases. The J call may be faulty, since TRBJ1-1 better matches the DNA end. The germline V gene encodes CDR1 SGHTA and CDR2 FQGTGA. CDR3 length: 14 amino acids. Here the CDR3 DNA reads TGTGCCAGCAGCTTAGGGACAGAGAACACTGAAGCTTTCTTT. Translating gives CASSLGTENTEAFF.

This clonotype was seen once. J is TRBJ2-1 and V is TRBV28, with 12 bases that match TRBD1. CDR1 and CDR2 (germline): MDHEN, SYDVKM. Trimming removed 1 base from V and 7 bases from J; junction bases left unmatched: 5. CDR3 length equals 16 residues. CDR3 sequence: CASSLFVGQGANEQFF. The CDR3 nucleotides are TGTGCCAGCAGTTTATTTGTGGGACAGGGGGCGAATGAGCAGTTCTTC.

By frequency in the sample, this clonotype is medium-sized (0.01 to 0.1%). The V gene is TRBV7-9, the J gene TRBJ1-1; D gene ambiguous. Trimming left V 8 bases short and J 1 base short, with 14 bases between. Germline-derived CDR1 and CDR2 are SEHNR and FQNEAQ (reference sequence). This CDR3 has 14 amino acids. CDR3 DNA sequence: TGTGCCAGCTCAATAAGCGGTCGGAACACTGAAGCTTTCTTT. As protein: CASSISGRNTEAFF.

A remark on this clonotype: Its ends do not fully match the called genes, so a read error is possible. This chain joins TRBV7-2 and TRBJ2-3, with D tentatively TRBD1 (6 bases). The germline CDR1 and CDR2 sequences are SGHTA and FQGNSA. There are 10 residues in the CDR3. Written as DNA, the CDR3 is TGTGCCAGCAGCTTCCAGGGACAAGTCTTC. Translation gives CASSFQGQVF.

This clonotype showed up just once. The rearrangement joins TRBV19 to TRBJ2-2; either TRBD1 or TRBD2 may fit D (6 bases each). Trimming removed 4 bases from V and 5 bases from J, with 11 bases in between. The CDR3 totals 14 residues. The V gene's germline CDR1 is LNHDA and CDR2 SQIVND (reference sequence). The CDR3, as DNA: TGTGCCAGTAGTAGGAGAGGGGGGACCGGGGAGCTGTTTTTT. Protein: CASSRRGGTGELFF.

As regards this clonotype: Since no conserved phenylalanine or tryptophan closes the CDR3, a read error is the likely cause. The DNA is omitted, as the CDR3 cannot be located on it reliably, and the CDR3 follows TCRdb's listing. The chain combines TRBV7-3 with TRBJ2-6; the D call in the table, TRBD1, was not verified against the DNA. Germline values: CDR1 SGHTA, CDR2 FQGTGA. From its first to its last residue, the CDR3 has 17 amino acids. This chain's CDR3 is CASSLFAGFQETQYFGA.

In its sample, this clonotype was seen once. The V and J genes are TRBV7-3 and TRBJ2-4; TRBD1 matches 7 bases. The end of the DNA fits TRBJ2-7 better, so the J call may be wrong. Germline-derived CDR1 and CDR2 are SGHTA and FQGTGA. This CDR3 spans 13 amino acids. For the CDR3, the DNA is TGTGCCAGCAGCACCATAGGACAGGCCGAGCAGTACTTC. Amino acid sequence: CASSTIGQAEQYF.

In its sample, this clonotype was seen many times. The CDR3 sequence is CASSYSGQANYGYTF. The CDR3 nucleotides are TGTGCCAGCAGTTACTCGGGACAAGCTAACTATGGCTACACCTTC. This sequence joins TRBV6-5 and TRBJ1-2, with a possible D match to TRBD1 (6 bases). The germline V gene encodes CDR1 MNHEY and CDR2 SVGAGI. The V gene lost 0 bases and the J gene lost 0 bases, with 8 bases spanning the gap. The CDR3 loop spans 15 amino acids.

The chain has TRBV7-2 and TRBJ2-5; D unresolved. The DNA matches TRBJ2-7 better at its end, which makes the J call doubtful. Germline V lookup: CDR1 SGHTA, CDR2 FQGNSA. CDR3 length: 14 residues. CDR3 DNA: TGTGCCAGCAGCTCACAGACCCTCTCCTACGAGCAGTACTTC. This gives the protein CASSSQTLSYEQYF.

The rearrangement joins TRBV6-6 to TRBJ2-4; the D gene could be TRBD1 or TRBD2 (5 bases each). TRBJ2-5 matches the DNA end more closely, so the J call is doubtful. Per germline, CDR1 MNHNY and CDR2 SVGAGI (reference sequence). The CDR3 is 14 residues long. Here the CDR3 reads CASSSGRNQETQYF. The CDR3 DNA follows: TGTGCCAGCAGTTCGGGACGCAACCAAGAGACCCAGTACTTC.

V and J are TRBV6-6 and TRBJ2-3; D possibly matches TRBD1 or TRBD2 (6 bases each). The end of the DNA is better explained by TRBJ2-1, so the J call may be wrong. There are 15 residues in the CDR3. Germline assignment: CDR1 MNHNY and CDR2 SVGAGI (reference sequence). CDR3 DNA: TGTGCCAGCGGTAAAAGTTGGGGGGCTTCCGATGAGCAGTTCTTC. Translation gives CASGKSWGASDEQFF.

The chain is built from TRBV12-3 or TRBV12-4 and TRBJ2-1; 13 bases fit TRBD2. The CDR3 is made up of 19 amino acids. V shed 6 bases and J 0 bases; nucleotides not matched to a gene: 11. CDR3 sequence reads: CASRGRPGTSGISYNEQFF. The CDR3 nucleotides are TGTGCCAGCAGAGGCCGGCCTGGGACTAGCGGGATCTCCTACAATGAGCAGTTCTTC.

Details on this clonotype: The conserved closing phenylalanine or tryptophan is absent in this CDR3, likely reflecting a read error. Because the CDR3's place on the DNA is in doubt, the DNA is left out and the CDR3 is given as listed by TCRdb. V and J are TRBV7-2 and TRBJ2-1; the tabulated D call, TRBD1, remains unverified against the DNA. CDR1 SGHTA and CDR2 FQGNSA come from the germline V gene. With termini counted, the CDR3 has 18 amino acids. The CDR3 loop reads CASSLDGTGVAYGYTFGS.

As for this clonotype: The junction shows a germline mismatch at one end, possibly a read error. The V call is TRBV4-1, the J call TRBJ2-5, with 8 nucleotides matching TRBD1. The V gene's germline CDR1 is MGHRA and CDR2 YSYEKL. There are 15 residues in the CDR3. For the CDR3, the DNA is TGTGCCAGCAGCCAAGATCTGCAGGGGGCTGAGACCCAGTACTTC. Translation: CASSQDLQGAETQYF.

By sample fraction, this clonotype is medium-sized. V is TRBV12-3 or TRBV12-4 and J is TRBJ2-3; 11 nucleotides agree with TRBD2. The CDR3 consists of 15 residues. Trimming took 4 bases from V and 1 from J; bases not matched to a gene: 1. The CDR3 nucleotides read TGTGCCAGCAGTTGGGGACTAGCGGGCACAGATACGCAGTATTTT. This encodes CASSWGLAGTDTQYF.

By its share, this clonotype is medium-sized. The genes are TRBV7-2 and TRBJ1-3, with D perhaps matching TRBD1 (6 bases). V lost 5 bases to trimming and J lost 1 base, with 15 bases between them. The CDR3 is 16 amino acids. Germline CDR1 is SGHTA and CDR2 is FQGNSA. The CDR3 DNA sequence: TGTGCCAGCAGCGTTGCAGGGGAAGGGTCTGGAAACACCATATATTTT. It encodes CASSVAGEGSGNTIYF.